This entry is about one T cell receptor (beta chain). Germline assignment: CDR1 LNHNV and CDR2 YYDKDF (reference sequence). The CDR3 is 14 residues long. With the 5' RACE reads reprocessed, TCRdb shows one record per CDR3 protein and no DNA. Found here are under 500,000 distinct CDR3 sequences; the top ten clones hold 6% to 9.5%. The data were taken from a study of T cells expressing NK-cell markers. Overall study: From sorted CD3+CD56+NKG2C+, CD3+CD56+NKG2C- and CD3+CD56-NKG2C+ T cells came the TCR beta repertoires.

The receptor comes from a woman between 18 and 70 years old in good health. This chain joins TRBV15 and TRBJ2-1; TCRdb picks TRBD1, but there is no DNA to check that call. Sequencing input: blood T cells: a sorted CD56 or NKG2C T cell subset, CD4+ or CD8+ T cells, or bulk PBMC T cells (not recorded which). The CDR3 is CATSGGQGINEQFF.